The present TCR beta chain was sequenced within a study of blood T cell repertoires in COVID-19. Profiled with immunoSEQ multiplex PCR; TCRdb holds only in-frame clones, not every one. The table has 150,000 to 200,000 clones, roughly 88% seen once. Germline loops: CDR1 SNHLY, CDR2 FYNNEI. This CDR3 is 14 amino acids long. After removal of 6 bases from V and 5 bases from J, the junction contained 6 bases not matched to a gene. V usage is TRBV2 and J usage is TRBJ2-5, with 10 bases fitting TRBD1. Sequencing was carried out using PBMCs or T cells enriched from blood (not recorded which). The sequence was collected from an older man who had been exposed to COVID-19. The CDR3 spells CASRRQGARETQYF. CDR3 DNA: TGTGCCAGCAGGAGACAGGGGGCGAGGGAGACCCAGTACTTC.